The sequence of this T cell receptor (beta chain) was determined in a study of CD8+ T cells in alopecia areata (dated by TCRdb to 2016 to 2019). Broadly, across the study: Skin from C3H/HeJ donors with spontaneous alopecia (about 6-12 months old) was grafted onto female C3H/HeJ recipients aged roughly 7-11 weeks. Clonality in the scalp was compared among normal scalp (n=4), patchy alopecia areata scalp (n=8), and alopecia totalis/universalis scalp (n=8). In humans, TCRbeta sequencing was performed on scalp tissue and on sorted CD4+ and CD8+ peripheral blood T cells from healthy controls and from patients with patchy or totalis/universalis alopecia areata. RNA came from the PAXgene miRNA kit for fixed scalp, the miRNeasy kit for PBMCs, and the RNeasy kit for mouse skin. TCRbeta CDR3 regions were amplified by immunoSEQ multiplex PCR with 35 Vbeta forward and 13 Jbeta reverse primers. High-throughput TCRbeta sequencing was used to examine T cell clonal expansion in alopecia areata in both the C3H/HeJ mouse model and human patients.

Deletion took 0 bases off V and 0 bases off J, with a span of 9 bases between the germline ends. The germline V gene sets CDR1 to NSHNY and CDR2 to SYGAGN. The CDR3 covers 16 residues, taking in both the cysteine and the phenylalanine. Part of the CDR3 DNA is given, 36 bases translated from base 1. Regarding this clone: The antigen this receptor binds is unknown. In this entry, gene names and germline sequences are mouse ones. The missing CDR3 end, 4 residues past where the read stops, is filled in from the germline J gene.

On the study overall, not on this receptor specifically: Scalp TCR repertoire analysis is complicated because resident alphabeta T cells in normal human skin are also sequenced, whereas mouse skin is dominated by gammadelta T cells. Lesional scalp, especially in alopecia totalis/universalis, showed higher clonality and more expanded CD8+ clones than normal scalp, suggesting antigenic drive. Compared with mice, TCR sequences shared between patients were less clear, possibly partly because of HLA diversity across the patient population.

The library relied on the immunoSEQ multiplex PCR assay. For TCR sequencing, RNA was extracted from every sample and reverse transcribed into cDNA to serve as template. SuperScript III was used for first-strand cDNA synthesis, primed with a 2:1 mix of oligo-dT and random hexamers. A synthetic immune receptor repertoire was used to assess amplification bias, and residual bias was removed computationally. Sequencing of the libraries was done on Illumina HiSeq with 60 bp reads that cover the CDR3, reading from J toward V. The original pipeline was this. Raw reads were preprocessed to remove errors, and CDR3 was defined by IMGT conventions from the conserved cysteine to phenylalanine. To get clonality, Shannon entropy was normalized by log2 of the number of productive unique TCRs and the result was subtracted from 1. Whether scalp clones were CD4 or CD8 was inferred by matching scalp TCRbeta sequences against CD4 and CD8 repertoires sorted from blood. The immuneACCESS repertoire file appears here via TCRdb, limited to in-frame rearrangements. These files lack a portion of the clones; in checked studies, under half of the deficit traces to unresolved V genes, and the cause of the others is not known. V, J and clone size are those of that table, while D and trimming were read from the DNA. The table puts roughly 260,000 clones in this sample, none counted just once. About 1.2% of the sample is taken by the ten largest.

Cells from pooled mouse cutaneous lymph nodes were stained for CD4, CD8alpha, NKG2D, NKG2ACE and other markers and then sorted on a BD Influx. What was sequenced was CD4+ T cells sorted from a lymph node. The source is a C3H/HeJ mouse with alopecia areata. This strain of mice has MHC haplotype H2-k. This chain joins TRBV13-1 to TRBJ2-2; TRBD1 could be the D gene, as 5 bases match. The CDR3 protein: CASSDDPGSNTGQLYF. The part of the CDR3 DNA that was read is TGTGCCAGCAGTGATGACCCAGGGTCAAACACCGGG.